This entry lists 21 T cell receptor beta chains sequenced from one sample in a study of persistence of HIV-infected CD4 T cells. Overlapping HIV-1 Gag 15-mer peptides at roughly 1 ug per peptide per mL were used. Sorted nonresponding memory CD4+ T cells were CD40L-negative, CD69-negative, CD45RO-high. Antigen specificity for these receptors is unknown. Sequencing used immunoSEQ version 4 in survey mode. Libraries were prepared by immunoSEQ multiplex PCR; TCRdb keeps only in-frame clonotypes and omits some of them. The sample includes about 64,000 clones, approximately 75% of them seen just once. The specimen was CD4+ T cells sorted from PBMCs after approximately 20-hour stimulation, collected from a patient who received antiretroviral therapy. The receptors come from an adult man with HIV who was CMV-seropositive.

The chain couples TRBV2 to TRBJ1-2, with D possibly TRBD1 on 6 matching bases. The CDR3 runs 14 residues. The V end was cut by 8 bases, the J end by 2 bases, with 15 bases between. CDR1 and CDR2 from the germline V gene are SNHLY and FYNNEI. CDR3 DNA sequence: TGTGCCAGCCAGGGACAATCTGGCAACTATGGCTACACCTTC. Translating gives CASQGQSGNYGYTF.

J is TRBJ1-4 and V is TRBV7-9; D is unresolved. CDR3 length equals 13 residues. Between the trimmed V and J ends, which lost 6 bases and 6 bases, there was a span of 11 bases. Per the germline V gene, CDR1 is SEHNR and CDR2 is FQNEAQ (reference sequence). The CDR3 here is CASRRDGDEKLFF. As DNA, the CDR3 is TGTGCCAGCAGACGGGATGGTGATGAAAAACTGTTTTTT. Full variable domain (rest looked up from reference TRBV7-9 and TRBJ1-4): DTGVSQNPRHKITKRGQNVTFRCDPISEHNRLYWYRQTLGQGPEFLTYFQNEAQLEKSRLLSDRFSAERPKGSFSTLEIQRTEQGDSAMYLCASRRDGDEKLFFGSGTQLSVL.

In this sample, this clone turned up a few times. This chain links TRBV27 with TRBJ2-6; 8 bases align to TRBD1. The CDR3 has 17 amino acids. Trimming took 6 bases from V and 2 from J; bases not matched to a gene: 9. Germline CDR1 and CDR2: MNHEY and SMNVEV (reference sequence). In nucleotides, the CDR3 is TGTGCCAGCAGCCGAGACAGGGGAAGCGCTGGGGCCAACGTCCTGACTTTC. Amino acid sequence: CASSRDRGSAGANVLTF. Variable domain in full (rest from reference TRBV27 and TRBJ2-6): EAQVTQNPRYLITVTGKKLTVTCSQNMNHEYMSWYRQDPGLGLRQIYYSMNVEVTDKGDVPEGYKVSRKEKRNFPLILESPSPNQTSLYFCASSRDRGSAGANVLTFGAGSRLTVL.

As DNA, the CDR3 is TGTGCCAGCAGCCAAGATTTCACCCCGGGAGGGAACAATGAGCAGTTCTTC. Its translation is CASSQDFTPGGNNEQFF. J is TRBJ2-1 and V is TRBV4-2; 8 bases map to TRBD2. V was clipped by 0 bases and J by 5 bases; unmatched bases: 9. CDR3 length equals 17 residues. Per germline, CDR1 LGHNA and CDR2 YNFKEQ.

The table lists this clone with a count of one. This chain connects TRBV6-5 to TRBJ1-5; 8 bases line up with TRBD1. With 6 bases clipped from V and 3 bases from J, the junction kept 7 bases outside the gene matches. Germline CDR1 reads MNHEY; CDR2 reads SVGAGI. This CDR3 has 15 residues. CDR3 sequence reads: CASRSDRGNNQPQHF. DNA of the CDR3: TGTGCCAGCAGAAGCGACAGGGGCAACAATCAGCCCCAGCATTTT.

The CDR3: CASSRTSRNEKLFF. The CDR3 coding sequence is TGTGCCAGTAGTAGGACATCCCGAAATGAAAAACTGTTTTTT. The chain combines TRBV19 with TRBJ1-4, with D perhaps matching TRBD1 (5 bases). Germline V gene data show CDR1 as LNHDA and CDR2 as SQIVND (reference sequence). This CDR3 is 14 amino acids long. Trimming removed 4 bases at V and 5 bases at J, with 11 bases between.

This clone has only one observation. The J gene is TRBJ1-4, the V gene TRBV29-1; D gene unclear. Trimming stripped 6 bases from V and 4 bases from J, with 6 bases between. From germline, CDR1 is SQVTM and CDR2 ANQGSEA. The CDR3 consists of 11 residues. The CDR3 loop is CSVRYNEKLFF. CDR3 coding DNA: TGCAGCGTGAGATATAATGAAAAACTGTTTTTT. Supplemented by reference TRBV29-1 and TRBJ1-4, the full variable domain reads SAVISQKPSRDICQRGTSLTIQCQVDSQVTMMFWYRQQPGQSLTLIATANQGSEATYESGFVIDKFPISRPNLTFSTLTVSNMSPEDSSIYLCSVRYNEKLFFGSGTQLSVL.

This chain links TRBV3-1 (or the pseudogene TRBV3-2) with TRBJ2-2, with D possibly being TRBD1 (6 bases). The CDR3 length is 17 residues. Trimming took 4 bases from V and 6 from J, leaving 21 bases between them. The V gene's germline CDR1 is LGHDT and CDR2 YNNKEL (reference sequence). The CDR3 DNA is TGTGCCAGCAGCCTCCCCCCTCAACAGGGAAGGGCCGGGGAGCTGTTTTTT. Translation gives CASSLPPQQGRAGELFF.

The rearrangement links TRBV27 to TRBJ1-5, with a weak D call TRBD1 (5 bases). The germline V gene encodes CDR1 MNHEY and CDR2 SMNVEV (reference sequence). The CDR3 runs 14 residues. V was shortened by 5 bases and J by 2 bases, with 10 bases between the two germline ends. The chain's CDR3 is CASSPQGGNQPQHF. The CDR3 nucleotides are TGTGCCAGCAGTCCTCAGGGTGGCAATCAGCCCCAGCATTTT.

The chain uses TRBV24-1 and TRBJ2-4; the match to TRBD2 covers 7 bases. Germline assignment: CDR1 KGHDR and CDR2 SFDVKD. The V segment lost 2 bases and the J segment 0 bases; nucleotides outside the gene matches: 6. The CDR3 extends over 17 amino acids. The CDR3 here is CATSDSVPGGAKNIQYF. For the CDR3, the DNA is TGTGCCACCAGTGATTCTGTCCCGGGGGGAGCCAAAAACATTCAGTACTTC.

The CDR3 DNA reads as TGTGCCAGCAGATCTTTACAGGGGGCGGGTTATGGCTACACCTTC. Translated: CASRSLQGAGYGYTF. The chain is built from TRBV9 and TRBJ1-2; 9 positions match TRBD1. V lost 5 bases, J lost 5 bases, and 10 bases stayed unmatched. The CDR3 consists of 15 residues. Germline-derived CDR1 and CDR2 are SGDLS and YYNGEE.

As regards this clone: Other DNA variants within this sample encode the same CDR3. The J gene is TRBJ1-6, the V gene TRBV6-1; TRBD1 aligns across 8 bases. The CDR3 runs to 14 residues. The germline V gene encodes CDR1 MNHNS and CDR2 SASEGT. The V gene end was trimmed by 2 bases and the J gene end by 9 bases; junction bases not matched to a gene: 3. CDR3 bases: TGTGCCAGCAGTGAATCAGGGGGCCGTTCACCCCTCCACTTT. Its translation: CASSESGGRSPLHF.

The chain uses TRBV6-1 and TRBJ1-6, with TRBD1 matching over 12 bases. CDR3 size: 15 residues. Trimming took 3 bases from V and 13 from J; bases not matched to a gene: 7. Per germline, CDR1 MNHNS and CDR2 SASEGT. CDR3 sequence reads: CASSEGGQGATPLHF. The CDR3 region has the DNA TGTGCCAGCAGTGAGGGGGGACAGGGGGCGACGCCCCTCCACTTT.

The V call is TRBV9, the J call TRBJ1-1; tentative D call: TRBD1 (5 bases). The germline gives CDR1 SGDLS, CDR2 YYNGEE. This CDR3 has 15 residues. Between the trimmed V and J ends, which lost 0 bases and 5 bases, there was a span of 14 bases. CDR3 DNA sequence: TGTGCCAGCAGCGTAGACAGTTGGGGGGGAACTGAAGCTTTCTTT. Its translation: CASSVDSWGGTEAFF. The entire variable domain, with the rest obtained from reference TRBV9 and TRBJ1-1, is as follows: DSGVTQTPKHLITATGQRVTLRCSPRSGDLSVYWYQQSLDQGLQFLIQYYNGEERAKGNILERFSAQQFPDLHSELNLSSLELGDSALYFCASSVDSWGGTEAFFGQGTRLTVV.

This clone was recorded a few times. The CDR3 loop is CASSSGQAGNGYTF. The CDR3 region has the DNA TGTGCCAGCAGTTCGGGACAGGCGGGAAATGGCTACACCTTC. The V gene is TRBV2, the J gene TRBJ1-2; 8 bases match TRBD1. J lost 6 bases, V lost 5 bases, and 8 bases had no gene match. Germline CDR1 reads SNHLY; CDR2 reads FYNNEI. The CDR3 contains 14 residues.

The chain joins TRBV4-1 to TRBJ1-4; D might be TRBD1 (5 bases). The V end lost 3 bases, the J end lost 0 bases, and 20 bases lay between the germline ends. This CDR3 contains 19 residues. CDR1 is MGHRA and CDR2 is YSYEKL in the germline V gene. The CDR3: CASSQSYRIDSATNEKLFF. The CDR3 bases are TGCGCCAGCAGCCAGTCATACCGAATCGACAGTGCAACTAATGAAAAACTGTTTTTT.

The genes are TRBV5-5 and TRBJ2-3; the match to TRBD2 covers 12 bases. Looked up from germline, CDR1 is SGHKS and CDR2 is YYEKEE (reference sequence). V gave up 4 bases and J gave up 1 base; unmatched junction bases: 7. CDR3 length equals 17 residues. CDR3 in DNA: TGTGCCAGCAGCCTGAAGCGGACTAGCGGGGGCACAGATACGCAGTATTTT. This encodes CASSLKRTSGGTDTQYF.

CDR3 loop: CASSSPPALEQYF. The CDR3 nucleotides are TGTGCCAGCAGCTCCCCCCCGGCTTTGGAGCAGTACTTC. V usage is TRBV7-8 and J usage is TRBJ2-7, with D uncertain. V was clipped by 4 bases and J by 7 bases, with 14 bases between them. The CDR3 is made up of 13 amino acids. The germline V gene encodes CDR1 SGHVS and CDR2 FQNEAQ. The full variable domain, with the rest looked up from reference TRBV7-8 and TRBJ2-7, is GAGVSQSPRYKVAKRGQDVALRCDPISGHVSLFWYQQALGQGPEFLTYFQNEAQLDKSGLPSDRFFAERPEGSVSTLKIQRTQQEDSAVYLCASSSPPALEQYFGPGTRLTVT.

This clone is labeled medium-sized. The CDR3 nucleotides read TGTGCCAGCAGCTTAAGGGGCGCCTCACCCCTCCACTTT. It translates to CASSLRGASPLHF. The gene calls are TRBV5-6 and TRBJ1-6; a possible D gene is TRBD1 (5 bases). The V gene's germline CDR1 is SGHDT and CDR2 YYEEEE. This CDR3 spans 13 amino acids. Trimming took off 2 bases at V and 10 bases at J, with 10 bases between the two ends.

The CDR3 region is CASSTGKSTDTQYF. The CDR3, as DNA: TGTGCCAGTTCGACAGGGAAGAGCACAGATACGCAGTATTTT. This chain links TRBV2 with TRBJ2-3, with 7 bases identical to TRBD1. The ends lost 9 bases at V and 0 bases at J; junction bases unmatched: 6. CDR3 length: 14 residues. Germline V CDR1 and CDR2: SNHLY, FYNNEI.

CDR3 DNA: TGTGCCAGCTCGATCAGGGGGAGCACTGAAGCTTTCTTT. Translation gives CASSIRGSTEAFF. The gene calls are TRBV18 and TRBJ1-1, with 7 nucleotides matching TRBD1. J was trimmed by 4 bases and V by 6 bases; bases with no gene match: 5. In germline, CDR1 is KGHSH, CDR2 LQKENI. There are 13 residues in the CDR3.